A single sample is the source of the 24 T cell receptor beta chains below, sequenced in a study of cytomegalovirus exposure and HLA in healthy donors. Produced via immunoSEQ multiplex PCR; TCRdb's table is partial and in-frame only. Of 100,000 to 150,000 clones in the sample, approximately 95% were seen once. The sequenced material came from PBMCs. The receptor source for this set is a man aged 18 to 30 in good health and CMV-seronegative.

The gene calls are TRBV19 and TRBJ1-5, with 9 nucleotides matching TRBD1. After removal of 4 bases from V and 4 bases from J, the junction contained 5 bases not matched to a gene. The CDR3 runs 15 residues. Germline lookup yields CDR1 LNHDA and CDR2 SQIVND (reference sequence). CDR3 in DNA: TGTGCCAGTAGTACACAGGGGGCTTGGAATCAGCCCCAGCATTTT. Translation gives CASSTQGAWNQPQHF. Looking up the rest from reference TRBV19 and TRBJ1-5 gives the full variable domain: DGGITQSPKYLFRKEGQNVTLSCEQNLNHDAMYWYRQDPGQGLRLIYYSQIVNDFQKGDIAEGYSVSREKKESFPLTVTSAQKNPTAFYLCASSTQGAWNQPQHFGDGTRLSIL.

The rearrangement links TRBV4-3 to TRBJ2-2; no definite D call. The CDR3 length is 15 residues. V lost 4 bases, J lost 6 bases, and 15 bases lay in between. Germline CDR1 LGHNA, CDR2 YSLEER. The CDR3 DNA reads as TGCGCCAGCAGCCCTACCGGAGTCGCGGCCGGGGAGCTGTTTTTT. Encoded protein: CASSPTGVAAGELFF.

The rearrangement links TRBV28 to TRBJ2-5; perhaps TRBD2 as D (6 bases). V dropped 3 bases and J dropped 5 bases, with 13 bases sitting between them. Germline CDR1 reads MDHEN; CDR2 reads SYDVKM. The CDR3 is made up of 14 amino acids. The CDR3 loop reads CASSFLGAGETQYF. CDR3 nucleotide sequence: TGTGCCAGCAGTTTTCTAGGGGCGGGGGAGACCCAGTACTTC.

The V and J genes are TRBV2 and TRBJ2-7; 10 bases are shared with TRBD2. V was clipped by 6 bases and J by 0 bases; unmatched bases: 5. CDR3 length: 15 amino acids. Germline CDR1 SNHLY, CDR2 FYNNEI. The CDR3 DNA reads as TGTGCCAGCAGGGAGGCTAGCGGGAGCTCCTACGAGCAGTACTTC. This codes for CASREASGSSYEQYF.

J is TRBJ1-5 and V is TRBV7-9; 9 nucleotides line up with TRBD1. CDR1 SEHNR and CDR2 FQNEAQ come from the germline V gene (reference sequence). V lost 4 bases to trimming and J lost 5 bases; unmatched junction nucleotides: 3. The length of the CDR3 is 14 residues. CDR3 sequence: CASSSTGGDQPQHF. The CDR3 bases are TGTGCCAGCAGCTCGACAGGGGGGGATCAGCCCCAGCATTTT.

This clone was recorded once. The rearrangement uses TRBV5-1 and TRBJ2-1; TRBD2 matches 10 bases. Losses at the gene ends were 5 bases for V and 0 bases for J; bases not matched to a gene: 2. The CDR3 length is 15 residues. Germline-derived CDR1 and CDR2 are SGHRS and YFSETQ. The CDR3 loop is CASRASGSSYNEQFF. As DNA, the CDR3 is TGCGCCAGCAGAGCTAGCGGGAGCTCCTACAATGAGCAGTTCTTC.

V usage is TRBV28 and J usage is TRBJ1-2, with 10 bases matching TRBD1. The ends lost 6 bases at V and 6 bases at J; junction bases unmatched: 4. Germline CDR1 and CDR2: MDHEN and SYDVKM. The CDR3 loop spans 13 amino acids. The CDR3 loop reads CASSLDRGDGYTF. Here the CDR3 DNA reads TGTGCCAGCAGCTTGGACAGGGGGGATGGCTACACCTTC.

The J gene is TRBJ1-5, the V gene TRBV30; 7 nucleotides align to TRBD1. J gave up 6 bases and V 1 base, and 12 bases lay outside the gene matches. CDR1 GTSNPN and CDR2 SVGIG come from the germline V gene (reference sequence). This CDR3 spans 16 amino acids. The CDR3 sequence is CAWSAQGQPFSQPQHF. The DNA of the CDR3 is TGTGCCTGGAGTGCACAGGGACAGCCCTTCAGTCAGCCCCAGCATTTT.

This clone was seen a single time. The V gene is TRBV4-1, the J gene TRBJ2-3; 9 positions agree with TRBD2. In germline, CDR1 is MGHRA, CDR2 YSYEKL. The CDR3 is made up of 18 amino acids. V shed 0 bases and J 2 bases; nucleotides not matched to a gene: 9. The DNA of the CDR3 is TGCGCCAGCAGCCAAGACCCGGGACTAGCAGAATACACAGATACGCAGTATTTT. This codes for CASSQDPGLAEYTDTQYF.

This clone was seen a single time. The chain combines TRBV19 with TRBJ1-1; possibly TRBD1 for D (6 bases). The germline gives CDR1 LNHDA, CDR2 SQIVND (reference sequence). V gave up 3 bases and J gave up 6 bases, with 11 bases separating them. The CDR3 is 13 residues long. Here the CDR3 reads CASSIPGEAEAFF. CDR3 DNA sequence: TGTGCCAGTAGTATCCCAGGGGAAGCTGAAGCTTTCTTT.

This clone was seen a single time. This chain links TRBV27 with TRBJ2-7, with TRBD2 as a possible D gene (6 bases). The V and J ends lost 4 bases and 2 bases respectively, with 12 bases between them. Germline CDR1 MNHEY, CDR2 SMNVEV (reference sequence). This CDR3 is 14 amino acids long. As DNA, the CDR3 is TGTGCCAGCAGTTCGACTAGGAGCCCCTACGAGCAGTACTTC. Amino acid sequence: CASSSTRSPYEQYF.

V gene TRBV5-6 combines with J gene TRBJ2-3; TRBD2 aligns across 8 bases. The germline CDR1 and CDR2 sequences are SGHDT and YYEEEE. CDR3 length equals 14 residues. V dropped 4 bases and J dropped 4; count of bases not matched to a gene: 5. CDR3 nucleotides: TGTGCCAGCAGCGCTGGACTAGCAGCAGATACGCAGTATTTT. It specifies CASSAGLAADTQYF.

This clone has just one count. The rearrangement links TRBV5-1 to TRBJ2-1; 8 bases fit TRBD2. The junction had 7 bases not matched to a gene; V was cut back by 3 bases and J by 5 bases. Germline lookup yields CDR1 SGHRS and CDR2 YFSETQ. The CDR3 spans 15 residues. Here the CDR3 DNA reads TGCGCCAGCAGCTCCGGGACTAGTTGGGACAATGAGCAGTTCTTC. It is translated as CASSSGTSWDNEQFF. Using reference TRBV5-1 and TRBJ2-1 for the parts outside the CDR3, the full variable domain is KAGVTQTPRYLIKTRGQQVTLSCSPISGHRSVSWYQQTPGQGLQFLFEYFSETQRNKGNFPGRFSGRQFSNSRSEMNVSTLELGDSALYLCASSSGTSWDNEQFFGPGTRLTVL.

The gene calls are TRBV18 and TRBJ2-2; TRBD2 matches at 7 bases. The germline gives CDR1 KGHSH, CDR2 LQKENI. The ends lost 2 bases at V and 4 bases at J; junction bases unmatched: 10. There are 17 residues in the CDR3. CDR3 coding DNA: TGTGCCAGCTCACCAAATTCATCTAGCGGATTCACCGGGGAGCTGTTTTTT. This encodes CASSPNSSSGFTGELFF.

The V and J genes are TRBV25-1 and TRBJ2-7; unclear D gene. Germline values: CDR1 MGHDK, CDR2 SYGVNS. The CDR3 runs to 11 residues. Trimming pared 3 bases from V and 3 bases from J, leaving 3 bases between. The DNA for the CDR3 is TGTGCCAGCAGTGACCTCTACGAGCAGTACTTC. It codes for CASSDLYEQYF.

The chain carries TRBV6-6 and TRBJ2-1; 8 positions match TRBD1. This CDR3 spans 14 amino acids. CDR1 MNHNY and CDR2 SVGAGI come from the germline V gene (reference sequence). V lost 4 bases and J lost 8; bases outside the gene matches: 7. This CDR3 is CASSLATGDDEQFF. The CDR3 coding sequence is TGTGCCAGCAGTTTAGCGACAGGGGACGATGAGCAGTTCTTC.

The chain couples TRBV5-6 to TRBJ2-2, with D maybe TRBD2 (7 bases). The CDR3 runs to 16 residues. CDR1 is SGHDT, CDR2 YYEEEE, per germline. V lost 0 bases, J lost 5 bases, and 14 bases lay in between. The CDR3 loop is CASSLVGGGRTGELFF. CDR3 nucleotide sequence: TGTGCCAGCAGCTTGGTGGGCGGGGGCCGTACCGGGGAGCTGTTTTTT.

The chain uses TRBV19 and TRBJ2-3; D is ambiguous. The germline V gene encodes CDR1 LNHDA and CDR2 SQIVND (reference sequence). Trimming shortened V by 10 bases and J by 2 bases, and 10 bases separated the two germline ends. The CDR3 is 12 amino acids. The CDR3 is CATYANTDTQYF. CDR3 coding DNA: TGTGCCACCTACGCTAACACAGATACGCAGTATTTT.

This chain joins TRBV6-1 and TRBJ1-5; D is ambiguous. The germline V and J ends were trimmed by 8 bases and 3 bases, with 17 bases remaining between them. Germline CDR1 reads MNHNS; CDR2 reads SASEGT. The CDR3 is made up of 15 amino acids. The CDR3 spells CASGFEVDSNQPQHF. The CDR3 bases are TGTGCCAGCGGATTCGAAGTGGACTCCAATCAGCCCCAGCATTTT.

The genes are TRBV9 and TRBJ2-7; the D gene is possibly TRBD2 (6 bases). V was shortened by 4 bases and J by 5 bases, with 16 bases between the two germline ends. Germline CDR1 and CDR2: SGDLS and YYNGEE. CDR3 size: 14 residues. The CDR3 region is CASSLGPRGDEQYF. The CDR3 bases are TGTGCCAGCAGCCTCGGGCCCCGCGGGGACGAGCAGTACTTC.

This rearrangement joins TRBV4-3 to TRBJ2-2, with D possibly TRBD2 on 6 matching bases. The V gene lost 3 bases and the J gene lost 6 bases, with 11 bases spanning the gap. Germline-derived CDR1 and CDR2 are LGHNA and YSLEER. The CDR3 is 14 amino acids. The CDR3 reads CASSQDRRAGELFF. In nucleotides, the CDR3 is TGCGCCAGCAGCCAGGATAGGAGGGCCGGGGAGCTGTTTTTT.

The chain couples TRBV7-9 to TRBJ1-3, with unresolved D. The CDR3 runs to 14 residues. The germline gives CDR1 SEHNR, CDR2 FQNEAQ (reference sequence). The V end lost 0 bases, the J end lost 7 bases, and 10 bases lay between the germline ends. This CDR3 is CASSLARALNTIYF. The CDR3, as DNA: TGTGCCAGCAGCTTAGCGCGCGCCCTTAACACCATATATTTT.

The J gene is TRBJ1-2, the V gene TRBV29-1, with 7 positions matching TRBD1. With V trimmed by 4 bases and J by 0 bases, 5 bases remained unmatched. CDR1 is SQVTM, CDR2 ANQGSEA, per germline. This CDR3 has 14 residues. The CDR3 sequence: CSVGGQIPNYGYTF. In DNA, the CDR3 is TGCAGCGTTGGGGGACAGATACCTAACTATGGCTACACCTTC.

The count of this clone is one. As DNA, the CDR3 is TGTGCCAGCAGACCAGGACAGGGGCTTTCCCCCATGAACACTGAAGCTTTCTTT. It specifies CASRPGQGLSPMNTEAFF. The chain links TRBV28 to TRBJ1-1, with TRBD1 matching over 9 bases. This CDR3 is built from 18 residues. Per germline, CDR1 MDHEN and CDR2 SYDVKM. V lost 6 bases to trimming and J lost 0 bases; unmatched junction nucleotides: 14.